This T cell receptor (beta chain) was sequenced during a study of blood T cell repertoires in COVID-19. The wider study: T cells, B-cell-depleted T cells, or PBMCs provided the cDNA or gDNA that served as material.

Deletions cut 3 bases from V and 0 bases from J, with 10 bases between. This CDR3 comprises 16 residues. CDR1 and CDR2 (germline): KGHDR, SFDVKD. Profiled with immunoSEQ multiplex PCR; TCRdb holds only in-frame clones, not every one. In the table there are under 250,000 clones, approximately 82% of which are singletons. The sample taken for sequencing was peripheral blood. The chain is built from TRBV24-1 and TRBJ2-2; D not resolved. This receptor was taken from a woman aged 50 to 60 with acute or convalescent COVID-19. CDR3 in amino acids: CATSDTLVSNTGELFF. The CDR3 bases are TGTGCCACCAGTGATACGCTAGTTTCGAACACCGGGGAGCTGTTTTTT.